This passage covers 2 T cell receptor beta chains from one sample sequenced in a study of blood T cell repertoires in COVID-19. Profiling relied on immunoSEQ multiplex PCR, and the TCRdb table lists in-frame clones only, not all of them. Of approximately 99,000 clones listed, 84% are singletons. The specimen was peripheral blood. These receptors originate from a man between 65 and 85 years old with active or convalescent COVID-19.

J is TRBJ2-3 and V is TRBV27; D unresolved. The V and J ends lost 3 bases and 3 bases respectively, with 16 bases between them. Germline V gene lookup returns CDR1 MNHEY and CDR2 SMNVEV (reference sequence). The CDR3 covers 16 residues. The DNA of the CDR3 is TGTGCCAGCAGTTTCGACTTATCTTCTATAACAGATACGCAGTATTTT. This encodes CASSFDLSSITDTQYF.

This sequence joins TRBV3-1 (or the pseudogene TRBV3-2) and TRBJ1-3; D remains ambiguous. Trimming left V 1 base short and J 2 bases short, with 9 bases between. In germline, CDR1 is LGHDT, CDR2 YNNKEL (reference sequence). The CDR3 consists of 15 residues. Here the CDR3 DNA reads TGTGCCAGCAGCCAAGGTGAGGGTGCTGGAAACACCATATATTTT. Translating it yields CASSQGEGAGNTIYF.